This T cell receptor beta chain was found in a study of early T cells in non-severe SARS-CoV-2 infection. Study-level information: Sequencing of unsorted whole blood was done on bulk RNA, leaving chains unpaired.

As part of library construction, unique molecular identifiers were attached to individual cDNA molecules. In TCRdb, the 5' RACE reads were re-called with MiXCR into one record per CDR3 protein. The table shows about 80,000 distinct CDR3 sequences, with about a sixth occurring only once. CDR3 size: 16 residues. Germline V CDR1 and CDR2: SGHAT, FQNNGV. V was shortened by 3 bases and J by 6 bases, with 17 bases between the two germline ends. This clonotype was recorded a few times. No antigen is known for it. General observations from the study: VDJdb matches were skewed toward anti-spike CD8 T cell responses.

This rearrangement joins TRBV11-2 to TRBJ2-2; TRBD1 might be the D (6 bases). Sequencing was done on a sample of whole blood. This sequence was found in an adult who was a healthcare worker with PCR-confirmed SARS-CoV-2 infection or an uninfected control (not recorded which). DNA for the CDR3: TGTGCCAGCAGCTTCTCACAGGGTCGGATGGCCGGGGAGCTGTTTTTT. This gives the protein CASSFSQGRMAGELFF.